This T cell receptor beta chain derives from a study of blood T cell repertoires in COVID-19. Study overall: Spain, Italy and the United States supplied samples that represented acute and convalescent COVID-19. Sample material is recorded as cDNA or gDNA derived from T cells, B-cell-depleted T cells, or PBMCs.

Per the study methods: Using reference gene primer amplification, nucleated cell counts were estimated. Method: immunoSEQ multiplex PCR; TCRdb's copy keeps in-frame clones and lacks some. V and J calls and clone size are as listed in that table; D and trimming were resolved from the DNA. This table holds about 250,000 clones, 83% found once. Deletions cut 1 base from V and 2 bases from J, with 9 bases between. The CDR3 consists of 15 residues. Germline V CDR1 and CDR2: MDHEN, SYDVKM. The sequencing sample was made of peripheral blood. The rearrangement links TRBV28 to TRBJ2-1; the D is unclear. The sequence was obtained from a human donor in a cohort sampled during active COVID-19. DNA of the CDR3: TGTGCCAGCAGTTTATTGGTAGTCCCCTACAATGAGCAGTTCTTC. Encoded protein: CASSLLVVPYNEQFF.